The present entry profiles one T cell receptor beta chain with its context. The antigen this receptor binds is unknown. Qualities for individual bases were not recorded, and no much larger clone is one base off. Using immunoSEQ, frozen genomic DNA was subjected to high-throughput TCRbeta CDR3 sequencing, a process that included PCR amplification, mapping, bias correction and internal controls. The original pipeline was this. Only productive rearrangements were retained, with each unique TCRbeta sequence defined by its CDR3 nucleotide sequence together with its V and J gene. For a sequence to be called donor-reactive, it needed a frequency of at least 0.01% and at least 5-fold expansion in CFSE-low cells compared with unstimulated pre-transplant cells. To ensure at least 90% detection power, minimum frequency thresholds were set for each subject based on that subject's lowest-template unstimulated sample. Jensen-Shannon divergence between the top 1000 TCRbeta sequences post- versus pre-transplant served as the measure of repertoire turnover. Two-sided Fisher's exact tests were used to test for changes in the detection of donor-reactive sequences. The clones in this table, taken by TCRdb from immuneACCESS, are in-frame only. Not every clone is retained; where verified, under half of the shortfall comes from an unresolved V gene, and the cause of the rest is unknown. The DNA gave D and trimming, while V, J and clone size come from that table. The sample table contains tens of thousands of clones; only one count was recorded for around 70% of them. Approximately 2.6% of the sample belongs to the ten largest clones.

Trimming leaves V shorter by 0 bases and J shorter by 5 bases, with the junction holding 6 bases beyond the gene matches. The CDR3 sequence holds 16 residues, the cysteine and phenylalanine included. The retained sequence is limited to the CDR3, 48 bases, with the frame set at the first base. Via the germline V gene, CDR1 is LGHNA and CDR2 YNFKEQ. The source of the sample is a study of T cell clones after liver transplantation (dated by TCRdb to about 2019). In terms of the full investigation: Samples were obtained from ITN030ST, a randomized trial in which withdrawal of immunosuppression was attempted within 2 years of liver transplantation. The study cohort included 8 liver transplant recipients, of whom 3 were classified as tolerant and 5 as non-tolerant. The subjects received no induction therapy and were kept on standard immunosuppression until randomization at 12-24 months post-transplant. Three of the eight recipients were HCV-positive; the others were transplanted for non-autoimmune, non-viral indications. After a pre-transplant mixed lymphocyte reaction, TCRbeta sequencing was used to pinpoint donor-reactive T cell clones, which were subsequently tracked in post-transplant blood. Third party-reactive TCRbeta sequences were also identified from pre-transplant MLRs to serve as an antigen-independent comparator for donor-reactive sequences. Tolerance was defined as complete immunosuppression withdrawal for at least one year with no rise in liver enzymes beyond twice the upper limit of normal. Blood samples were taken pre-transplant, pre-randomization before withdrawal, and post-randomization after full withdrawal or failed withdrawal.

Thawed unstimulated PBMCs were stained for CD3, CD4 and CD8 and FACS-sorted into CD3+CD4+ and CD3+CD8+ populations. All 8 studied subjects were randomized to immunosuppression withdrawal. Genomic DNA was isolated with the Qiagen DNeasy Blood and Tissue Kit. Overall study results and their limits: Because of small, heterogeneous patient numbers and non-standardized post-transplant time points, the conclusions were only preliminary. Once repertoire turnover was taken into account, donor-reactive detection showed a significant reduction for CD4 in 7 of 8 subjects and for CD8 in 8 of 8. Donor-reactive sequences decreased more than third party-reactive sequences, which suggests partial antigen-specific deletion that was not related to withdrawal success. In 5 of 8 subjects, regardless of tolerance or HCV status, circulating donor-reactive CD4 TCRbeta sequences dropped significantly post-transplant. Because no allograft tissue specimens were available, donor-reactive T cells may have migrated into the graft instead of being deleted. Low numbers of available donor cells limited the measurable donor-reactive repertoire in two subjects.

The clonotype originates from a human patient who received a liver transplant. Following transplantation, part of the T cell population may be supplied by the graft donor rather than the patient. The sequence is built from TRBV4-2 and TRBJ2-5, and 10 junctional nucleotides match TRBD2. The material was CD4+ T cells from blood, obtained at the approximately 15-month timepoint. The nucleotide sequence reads TGTGCCAGCAGCCAAGATCAGCGGGGGGGCCGGGAGACCCAGTACTTC. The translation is CASSQDQRGGRETQYF.